Listed below are T cell receptor beta chains from one sample, sequenced in a study of cytomegalovirus exposure and HLA in healthy donors. Repertoires were generated with immunoSEQ multiplex PCR, while TCRdb's copy carries only in-frame clones and drops some. Found here are approximately 210,000 clones, around nine tenths of them singletons; the top ten hold over 2.5%. The sequencing input was PBMCs. These receptors all come from a woman aged 18 to 35 in good health and CMV-seronegative. Both conserved end residues are part of each CDR3. Each record gives: D gene, V gene, J gene, clone size, CDR3 DNA, CDR3 protein. A D gene is named only where the DNA matches it firmly. Where a row states a size, it is once, few, many or the class of an expanded clone; other rows omit it.

TRBD2,TRBV28,TRBJ2-2,NA,TGTGCCAGCACAACACTAGCGGATCCGAACACCGGGGAGCTGTTTTTT,CASTTLADPNTGELFF
NA,TRBV28,TRBJ2-7,NA,TGTGCCAGCAGCGCCGGGTCTACCTACGAGCAGTACTTC,CASSAGSTYEQYF
NA,TRBV2,TRBJ2-3,NA,TGTGCCAGCAGTGAACAGGGGAGCACAGATACGCAGTATTTT,CASSEQGSTDTQYF
NA,TRBV2,TRBJ1-5,NA,TGTGCCAGCAGTAGCCGTCCCAATCAGCCCCAGCATTTT,CASSSRPNQPQHF
NA,TRBV14,TRBJ2-1,NA,TGTGCCAGCAGCCTGCGGGGCCTCTCCTACAATGAGCAGTTCTTC,CASSLRGLSYNEQFF
NA,TRBV29-1,TRBJ2-1,NA,TGCAGCGCTTCGGGGAGGTTGGACAATGAGCAGTTCTTC,CSASGRLDNEQFF
TRBD1,TRBV7-2,TRBJ2-5,NA,TGTGCCAGCAGCCGACAGGGGGCGCGGGAGACCCAGTACTTC,CASSRQGARETQYF
NA,TRBV28,TRBJ1-1,NA,TGTGCCAGCAGCTACCCGAACACTGAAGCTTTCTTT,CASSYPNTEAFF
NA,TRBV27,TRBJ1-1,NA,TGTGCCAGCAGTTTATCCAATGTAGGGGGCACTGAAGCTTTCTTT,CASSLSNVGGTEAFF
TRBD1,TRBV5-1,TRBJ1-3,NA,TGCGCCAGCAGCTTAGGGACAGGGGGCTCACTGAGCTCTGGAAACACCATATATTTT,CASSLGTGGSLSSGNTIYF
NA,TRBV6-6,TRBJ2-3,NA,TGTGCCAGCAGTTACTCGGAGACAGATACGCAGTATTTT,CASSYSETDTQYF
TRBD2,TRBV27,TRBJ2-1,NA,TGTGCCAGCACCCAAGTCTCGACTAGCGGGCTCTACAATGAGCAGTTCTTC,CASTQVSTSGLYNEQFF
TRBD2,TRBV6-4,TRBJ2-1,NA,TGTGCCAGCAGTGAGACTAGCGGGACCCACAATGAGCAGTTCTTC,CASSETSGTHNEQFF
TRBD1,TRBV2,TRBJ1-3,NA,TGTGCCAGCGGGGGACAGTCCCTGGAAGGAAACACCATATATTTT,CASGGQSLEGNTIYF
NA,TRBV6-1,TRBJ2-4,NA,TGTGCCAGCAGTGAATTACCTACTGGGGGGAAAAACATTCAGTACTTC,CASSELPTGGKNIQYF
NA,TRBV5-1,TRBJ1-3,NA,TGCGCCAGCAGCTTGGCAGGAGGAAACACCATATATTTT,CASSLAGGNTIYF
TRBD2,TRBV5-3,TRBJ2-1,few,TGTGCCAGAAGCCGCGGGAGGTACAATGAGCAGTTCTTC,CARSRGRYNEQFF
TRBD2,TRBV7-9,TRBJ2-1,NA,TGTGCCAGCAGCCCAAGCGGGAGTCGGTTTAATGAGCAGTTCTTC,CASSPSGSRFNEQFF
TRBD2,TRBV28,TRBJ2-7,NA,TGTGCCAGCAGTACCGGACTAGCCCCTCGCTTC,CASSTGLAPRF
TRBD1,TRBV2,TRBJ1-5,NA,TGTGCCAGCAGGGAAGCCGGGACAGGGCCCAACAATCAGCCCCAGCATTTT,CASREAGTGPNNQPQHF
NA,TRBV6-1,TRBJ1-1,NA,TGTGCCAGCAGTGAGGAGGGTTTCACTGAAGCTTTCTTT,CASSEEGFTEAFF
TRBD2,TRBV7-9,TRBJ2-7,NA,TGTGCCAGCAGCTTAGCCGGACTAGCGGGTCACGACGAGCAGTACTTC,CASSLAGLAGHDEQYF
NA,TRBV4-1,TRBJ1-1,NA,TGCGCCAGCAGCCAAGAACCAGGGGTGAACACTGAAGCTTTCTTT,CASSQEPGVNTEAFF
TRBD2,TRBV5-6,TRBJ2-1,NA,TGTGCCAGCAGCCCCACTAGCGGGAGCTGGGTCAATGAGCAGTTCTTC,CASSPTSGSWVNEQFF
TRBD1,TRBV14,TRBJ2-1,NA,TGTGCCAGCAGCCAAGAGTCCCCGCGTGCTTTCGGGACAGGGCCCTACAATGAGCAGTTCTTC,CASSQESPRAFGTGPYNEQFF
TRBD2,TRBV11-2,TRBJ2-1,NA,TGTGCCAGCAGCGGTCGACTAGCGGGAGGGTACAATGAGCAGTTCTTC,CASSGRLAGGYNEQFF
NA,TRBV27,TRBJ2-5,NA,TGTGCCAGCAGTTTATTGGGGACACCTAAAGAGACCCAGTACTTC,CASSLLGTPKETQYF
NA,TRBV7-8,TRBJ1-5,NA,TGTGCCAGCAGCTCGGGTAGGAGGAGAGGCAATCAGCCCCAGCATTTT,CASSSGRRRGNQPQHF
TRBD1,TRBV6-6,TRBJ2-7,NA,TGTGCCAGCAGTTACGGACAGGGGGCCTACGAGCAGTACTTC,CASSYGQGAYEQYF
NA,TRBV21-1,TRBJ2-2,NA,TGTGCCAGCAGCAAAGCGAGGGGACAGGGGCCTGACACCGGGGAGCTGTTTTTT,CASSKARGQGPDTGELFF
TRBD1,TRBV27,TRBJ2-7,NA,TGTGCCAGCAGTCCAAAACCCGGGACAGGTTTCTTCTACGAGCAGTACTTC,CASSPKPGTGFFYEQYF
NA,TRBV19,TRBJ1-5,few,TGTGCCAGTACCCCATTAGGGAGGGGAGAGCATCAGCCCCAGCATTTT,CASTPLGRGEHQPQHF
TRBD1,TRBV19,TRBJ1-2,NA,TGTGCCAGTAGCAGGGACAGGGGATCTGGTGGCTACACCTTC,CASSRDRGSGGYTF
TRBD1,TRBV28,TRBJ1-2,NA,TGTGCCAGCCGGGACAGTAAGGAAGGGCACTCAAGAGATGGTGGCTACACCTTC,CASRDSKEGHSRDGGYTF
TRBD2,TRBV5-1,TRBJ2-7,NA,TGCGCCAGCAGCTTGGGGACTAGCGGGTTCTACGAGCAGTACTTC,CASSLGTSGFYEQYF
NA,TRBV19,TRBJ1-4,NA,TGTGCCAGTAGCCCGACAGCTGGATCGGGTGAAAAACTGTTTTTT,CASSPTAGSGEKLFF
TRBD2,TRBV7-8,TRBJ2-3,NA,TGTGCCAGCAGCTCTATAAGGGGACTAGCGGGAAGCACAGATACGCAGTATTTT,CASSSIRGLAGSTDTQYF
TRBD2,TRBV15,TRBJ2-7,NA,TGTGCCACCAGCAGAGGGCCTAGCGGCTACGAGCAGTACTTC,CATSRGPSGYEQYF
NA,TRBV12-1,TRBJ2-1,NA,TGTGCCAGCAGCTCCACGACTCCTCGGGATACGAATGAGCAGTTCTTC,CASSSTTPRDTNEQFF
NA,TRBV28,TRBJ2-2,few,TGTGCCAGCAGTGCGCGCGGGTTACCGAACACCGGGGAGCTGTTTTTT,CASSARGLPNTGELFF
TRBD1,TRBV29-1,TRBJ1-1,NA,TGCAGCGGGCACGGACAGGGGAACACTGAAGCTTTCTTT,CSGHGQGNTEAFF
NA,TRBV6-5,TRBJ2-2,NA,TGTGCCAGCAGCCCCTTTATCGGGAGCACCGGGGAGCTGTTTTTT,CASSPFIGSTGELFF
TRBD2,TRBV5-1,TRBJ2-5,NA,TGCGCCAGCAGCCGGACTAGCGGGAGGGCGAAGGAGACCCAGTACTTC,CASSRTSGRAKETQYF
NA,TRBV9,TRBJ2-1,NA,TGTGCCAGCAGCGCGACGGGTGAGCAGTTCTTC,CASSATGEQFF
TRBD1,TRBV27,TRBJ2-5,once,TGTGCCAGCAGTTTCCAGGGGGCGGTGGAGACCCAGTACTTC,CASSFQGAVETQYF
NA,TRBV2,TRBJ1-1,NA,TGTGCCAGCAGTGCAATACAGGCTGACACTGAAGCTTTCTTT,CASSAIQADTEAFF
NA,TRBV18,TRBJ2-5,NA,TGTGCCAGCTCACCGGCTTTGGAGACCCAGTACTTC,CASSPALETQYF
TRBD2,TRBV11-3,TRBJ2-7,NA,TGTGCCAGCAGCTTCGCGGGAGAGCTCAACGAGCAGTACTTC,CASSFAGELNEQYF
NA,TRBV6-6,TRBJ2-1,NA,TGTGCCAGCAGTTATCGGAGCTCCTACAATGAGCAGTTCTTC,CASSYRSSYNEQFF
TRBD1,TRBV27,TRBJ2-7,NA,TGTGCCAGCAGTCCGATCCGGGACAGGGGGATCTACGAGCAGTACTTC,CASSPIRDRGIYEQYF